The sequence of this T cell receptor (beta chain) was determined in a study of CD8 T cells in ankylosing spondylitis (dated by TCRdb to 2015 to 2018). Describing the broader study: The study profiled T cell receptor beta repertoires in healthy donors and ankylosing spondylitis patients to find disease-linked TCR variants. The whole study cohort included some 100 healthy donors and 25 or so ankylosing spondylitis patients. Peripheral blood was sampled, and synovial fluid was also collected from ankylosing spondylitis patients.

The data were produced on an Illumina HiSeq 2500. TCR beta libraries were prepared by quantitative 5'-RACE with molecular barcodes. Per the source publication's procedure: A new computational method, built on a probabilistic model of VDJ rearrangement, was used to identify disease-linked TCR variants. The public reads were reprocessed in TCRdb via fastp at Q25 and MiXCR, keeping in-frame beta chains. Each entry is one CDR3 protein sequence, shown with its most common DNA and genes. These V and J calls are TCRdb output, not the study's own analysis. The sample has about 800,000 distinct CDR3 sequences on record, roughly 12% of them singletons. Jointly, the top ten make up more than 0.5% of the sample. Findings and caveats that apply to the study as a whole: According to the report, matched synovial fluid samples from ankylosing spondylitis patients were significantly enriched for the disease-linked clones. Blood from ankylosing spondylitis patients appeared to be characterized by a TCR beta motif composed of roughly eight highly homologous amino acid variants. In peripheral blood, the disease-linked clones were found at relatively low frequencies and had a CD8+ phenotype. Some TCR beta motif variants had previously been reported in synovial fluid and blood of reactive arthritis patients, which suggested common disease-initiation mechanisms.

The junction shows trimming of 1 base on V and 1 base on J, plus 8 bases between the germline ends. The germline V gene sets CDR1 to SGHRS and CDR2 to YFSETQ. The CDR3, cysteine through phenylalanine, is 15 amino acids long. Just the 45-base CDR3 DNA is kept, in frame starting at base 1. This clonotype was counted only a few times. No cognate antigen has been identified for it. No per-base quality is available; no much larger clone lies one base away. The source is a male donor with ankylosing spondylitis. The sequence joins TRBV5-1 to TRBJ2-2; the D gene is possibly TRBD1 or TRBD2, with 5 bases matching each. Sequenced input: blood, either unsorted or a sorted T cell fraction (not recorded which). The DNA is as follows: TGCGCCAGCAGCTTGAGAGGGGTGAACACCGGGGAGCTGTTTTTT. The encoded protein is CASSLRGVNTGELFF.